The 24 T cell receptor beta chains presented below share a single source sample, sequenced in a study of T cells in Graves' hyperthyroidism and ophthalmopathy. Using RNA transcripts as the source, TCR beta CDR3 regions were amplified. The HTBI primer set was used in a first-round RT-PCR of the TCR CDR3. TCRdb re-called the multiplex PCR reads through MiXCR, storing one row per CDR3 protein. Of 700,000 to 850,000 distinct CDR3 sequences in the sample, 30% to 40% were seen once. The sample taken for sequencing was blood. These receptors were taken from a woman in her forties with Graves' hyperthyroidism.

The genes are TRBV25-1 and TRBJ2-7; D is possibly TRBD2 (7 bases). The CDR3 consists of 24 residues. The V end lost 6 bases, the J end lost 0 bases, and 42 bases lay between the germline ends. CDR1 is MGHDK, CDR2 SYGVNS, per germline. CDR3 loop: CASSPGRASTLAPGQTPLSYEQYF. CDR3 in DNA: TGTGCCAGCAGCCCAGGGAGGGCCAGCACCTTGGCTCCCGGACAGACACCACTCTCCTACGAGCAGTACTTC.

This clonotype has ten or more counts. The rearrangement uses TRBV20-1 and TRBJ1-1; perhaps TRBD1 as D (5 bases). V was trimmed by 6 bases and J by 0 bases, leaving 14 bases between them. From germline, CDR1 is DFQATT and CDR2 SNEGSKA (reference sequence). This CDR3 is 14 amino acids long. The CDR3 loop reads CSANGGSMNTEAFF. CDR3 nucleotides: TGCAGTGCGAATGGGGGGAGCATGAACACTGAAGCTTTCTTT.

This chain uses TRBV5-6 with TRBJ1-5; 8 bases map to TRBD1. V dropped 1 base and J dropped 13; count of bases not matched to a gene: 10. The CDR3 covers 14 residues. CDR1 is SGHDT, CDR2 YYEEEE, per germline. For the CDR3, the DNA is TGTGCCAGCAGCTTGTTGACAGGGGCAGGCAATCAGCATTTT. It yields the protein CASSLLTGAGNQHF.

About this clonotype itself: The junction differs from germline at one of its ends, possibly a read error. The chain joins TRBV5-4 to TRBJ1-1; D gene unclear. The CDR3 runs to 15 residues. Germline loops: CDR1 SGHNT, CDR2 YYREEE (reference sequence). As DNA, the CDR3 is TGTGCCAGCAGCTTGTCGGTAGCTCCGAACACTGAAGCTTGCTTT. It specifies CASSLSVAPNTEACF.

This clonotype came up many times. The V gene is TRBV5-4, the J gene TRBJ1-1; D gene uncertain. This CDR3 is built from 11 residues. Trimming stripped 8 bases from V and 1 base from J, with 6 bases between. Germline-derived CDR1 and CDR2 are SGHNT and YYREEE (reference sequence). DNA for the CDR3: TGTGCCAGTCACACGAACACTGAAGCTTTCTTT. The encoded protein is CASHTNTEAFF.

This chain uses TRBV7-2 with TRBJ2-5, with TRBD2 identical over 11 bases. With V trimmed by 1 base and J by 7 bases, 5 bases remained unmatched. The CDR3 sequence is 15 residues long. From germline, CDR1 is SGHTA and CDR2 FQGNSA. CDR3 DNA sequence: TGTGCCAGCAGCTTAGTCGCGGGGACTAGCGGGACCCAGTACTTC. It is translated as CASSLVAGTSGTQYF.

This clonotype has just a few counts. The genes are TRBV4-1 and TRBJ2-7; no firm D call. Trimming took off 8 bases at V and 2 bases at J, with 19 bases between the two ends. CDR1 is MGHRA and CDR2 is YSYEKL in the germline V gene. This CDR3 comprises 15 residues. In DNA form, the CDR3 reads TGCGCCAGCCGACGCGTTCTGGGGAACACCTACGAGCAGTACTTC. This gives the protein CASRRVLGNTYEQYF.

The V and J genes are TRBV7-9 and TRBJ2-5, with D unresolved. V lost 8 bases to trimming and J lost 1 base, with 14 bases between them. Germline loops: CDR1 SEHNR, CDR2 FQNEAQ (reference sequence). The CDR3 runs 14 residues. CDR3 nucleotide sequence: TGTGCCAGCTCACCAGGCTACAGCCAAGAGACCCAGTACTTC. Translation gives CASSPGYSQETQYF.

The genes are TRBV20-1 and TRBJ2-7; D gene unclear. V was trimmed by 6 bases and J by 7 bases, leaving 19 bases between them. In germline, CDR1 is DFQATT, CDR2 SNEGSKA (reference sequence). This CDR3 is built from 13 residues. CDR3 region: CSAETSRSWEQYF. The CDR3 DNA is TGCAGTGCCGAGACCTCTAGATCGTGGGAGCAGTACTTC.

This clonotype was detected only a few times. J is TRBJ2-5 and V is TRBV14; D gene unclear. The CDR3 consists of 13 residues. Germline lookup yields CDR1 SGHDN and CDR2 FVKESK. Trimming shortened V by 3 bases and J by 3 bases, and 8 bases separated the two germline ends. In nucleotides, the CDR3 is TGTGCCAGCAGCCATTACAGAGAAGAGACCCAGTACTTC. Amino acid sequence: CASSHYREETQYF.

This clonotype was detected ten times or more. The V and J genes are TRBV19 and TRBJ1-1; 7 bases line up with TRBD1. The germline gives CDR1 LNHDA, CDR2 SQIVND (reference sequence). J gave up 3 bases and V 8 bases, and 9 bases lay outside the gene matches. The CDR3 loop spans 14 amino acids. CDR3 sequence reads: CASHTGERYTEAFF. The CDR3 coding sequence is TGTGCCAGTCATACAGGGGAGCGCTACACTGAAGCTTTCTTT. Using reference TRBV19 and TRBJ1-1 for the parts outside the CDR3, the full variable domain is DGGITQSPKYLFRKEGQNVTLSCEQNLNHDAMYWYRQDPGQGLRLIYYSQIVNDFQKGDIAEGYSVSREKKESFPLTVTSAQKNPTAFYLCASHTGERYTEAFFGQGTRLTVV.

This clonotype occurred many times. The genes are TRBV10-2 and TRBJ1-5; no firm D call. The CDR3 totals 13 residues. V was pared by 8 bases and J by 0 bases, with 8 bases between. CDR1 and CDR2 from the germline V gene are WSHSY and SAAADI. The CDR3 sequence is CASGRTSNQPQHF. The DNA of the CDR3 is TGCGCCAGCGGTAGGACTAGCAATCAGCCCCAGCATTTT.

On this clonotype itself: This may come from a read error, since a much larger clone is one base off. The chain links TRBV7-9 to TRBJ1-4; perhaps TRBD1 as D (5 bases). Per germline, CDR1 SEHNR and CDR2 FQNEAQ (reference sequence). This CDR3 spans 13 amino acids. CDR3 bases: TGTGCCAGCAGCTTCGGTCTAGGGGAAAAACTGGTTTTT. Translated: CASSFGLGEKLVF.

There are a few counts of this clonotype. V usage is TRBV18 and J usage is TRBJ2-7; the D is unclear. V dropped 1 base and J dropped 6 bases, with 7 bases sitting between them. CDR1 and CDR2 (germline): KGHSH, LQKENI. CDR3 length equals 12 residues. The CDR3 DNA is TGTGCCAGCTCACCACGGCTCCCCGAGCAGTACTTC. Its translation is CASSPRLPEQYF.

This clonotype was recorded many times. DNA of the CDR3: TGCAGCGCGGGGGAGGTTAGCACTGAAGCTTTCTTT. Translated, it gives CSAGEVSTEAFF. The chain has TRBV29-1 and TRBJ1-1, with a possible D match to TRBD1 (5 bases). CDR1 and CDR2 from the germline V gene are SQVTM and ANQGSEA. The CDR3 runs to 12 residues. Trimming stripped 7 bases from V and 4 bases from J, with 13 bases between.

The table lists this clonotype with many counts. The V gene is TRBV6-5, the J gene TRBJ1-3; D is unclear. The V gene's germline CDR1 is MNHEY and CDR2 SVGAGI. This CDR3 has 16 residues. The ends were cut back, 0 bases at V and 0 bases at J, with 9 bases in the middle. The CDR3 is CASSYSGFSSGNTIYF. As DNA, the CDR3 is TGTGCCAGCAGTTACTCGGGGTTCAGCTCTGGAAACACCATATATTTT.

This clonotype was observed a few times. The chain carries TRBV6-6 and TRBJ1-1; D not certain. Per germline, CDR1 MNHNY and CDR2 SVGAGI (reference sequence). This CDR3 contains 13 residues. With 10 bases removed from V and 3 bases from J, the gap between germline ends came to 15 bases. CDR3 coding DNA: TGTGCCACGACCCAATCACCATACACTGAAGCTTTCTTT. Translating gives CATTQSPYTEAFF.

The CDR3 sequence is CSARDQGWVAGYEQYF. The CDR3 region has the DNA TGCAGTGCTAGAGATCAAGGTTGGGTGGCTGGCTACGAGCAGTACTTC. The rearrangement joins TRBV20-1 to TRBJ2-7; D not certain. In germline, CDR1 is DFQATT, CDR2 SNEGSKA (reference sequence). This CDR3 region has 16 residues. V lost 0 bases and J lost 3, with 18 bases in between.

This clonotype turned up a few times. The V gene is TRBV20-1, the J gene TRBJ2-2, with D unresolved. Germline CDR1 DFQATT, CDR2 SNEGSKA (reference sequence). The CDR3 covers 16 residues. The germline V and J ends were trimmed by 2 bases and 0 bases, with 13 bases remaining between them. The CDR3 protein is CSARSLTRANTGELFF. CDR3 sequence (DNA): TGCAGTGCTAGATCCCTCACCCGCGCGAACACCGGGGAGCTGTTTTTT.

The J gene is TRBJ2-5, the V gene TRBV7-9, with 10 bases identical to TRBD1. The CDR3 is 15 amino acids. With V trimmed by 5 bases and J by 6 bases, 9 bases remained unmatched. Germline loops: CDR1 SEHNR, CDR2 FQNEAQ (reference sequence). CDR3 loop: CASSLDRGLRKTQYF. The CDR3 DNA reads TGTGCCAGCAGCCTCGACAGGGGGCTAAGGAAGACCCAGTACTTC.

V is TRBV13 and J is TRBJ2-5; maybe TRBD1 (6 bases). The CDR3 covers 15 residues. V shed 4 bases and J shed 4 bases, with 16 bases lying between them. Germline V gene sequence: CDR1 PRHDT, CDR2 FYEKMQ (reference sequence). The CDR3 protein is CASSSLQGRAETQYF. CDR3 sequence (DNA): TGTGCCAGCAGCTCGTTACAGGGTCGGGCAGAGACCCAGTACTTC.

This clonotype appeared a few times. The CDR3 is CSARWEDDEQFF. The DNA of the CDR3 is TGCAGTGCTAGGTGGGAGGACGATGAGCAGTTCTTC. The V call is TRBV20-1, the J call TRBJ2-5, with D possibly matching TRBD2 (6 bases). The better agreement between TRBJ2-1 and the DNA end casts doubt on the J call. This CDR3 comprises 12 residues. The germline CDR1 and CDR2 sequences are DFQATT and SNEGSKA (reference sequence).

As regards this clonotype: This may arise from a read error, as a much more abundant clone is one base away. The chain links TRBV29-1 to TRBJ2-7; 8 bases agree with TRBD1. The CDR3 has 14 amino acids. Germline loops: CDR1 SQVTM, CDR2 ANQGSEA. The CDR3 region is CSVVGTGYSYGQYF. In DNA form, the CDR3 reads TGCAGCGTTGTCGGGACAGGCTACTCCTACGGGCAGTACTTC.

On this clonotype: Relative to the germline gene, one junction end is altered; a read error may explain this. This chain connects TRBV6-4 to TRBJ2-7; the D gene is possibly TRBD2 (6 bases). Per germline, CDR1 MRHNA and CDR2 SNTAGT. CDR3 size: 15 residues. CDR3 protein: CASSYSSLDYYEQYF. The CDR3 nucleotides are TGTGCCAGCAGTTACTCTTCTTTGGACTACTACGAGCAGTACTTC.